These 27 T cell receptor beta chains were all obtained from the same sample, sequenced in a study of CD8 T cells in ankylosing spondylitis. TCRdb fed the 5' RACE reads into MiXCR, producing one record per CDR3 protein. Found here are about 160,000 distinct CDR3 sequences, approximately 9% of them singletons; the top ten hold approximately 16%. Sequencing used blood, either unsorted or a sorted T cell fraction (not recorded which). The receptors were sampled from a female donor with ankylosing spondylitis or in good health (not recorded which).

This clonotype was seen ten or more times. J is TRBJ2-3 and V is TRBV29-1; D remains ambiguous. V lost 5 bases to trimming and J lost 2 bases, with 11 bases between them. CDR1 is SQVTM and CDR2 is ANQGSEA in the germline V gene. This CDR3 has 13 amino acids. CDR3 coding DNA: TGCAGCGTTACAGACACGTACACAGATACGCAGTATTTT. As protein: CSVTDTYTDTQYF.

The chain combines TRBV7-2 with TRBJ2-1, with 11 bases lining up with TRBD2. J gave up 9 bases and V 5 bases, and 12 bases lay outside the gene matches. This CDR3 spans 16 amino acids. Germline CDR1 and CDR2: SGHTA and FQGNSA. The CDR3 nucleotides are TGTGCCAGCAGCCAACACCTAGCGGGAGGCTACCTTGAGCAGTTCTTC. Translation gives CASSQHLAGGYLEQFF.

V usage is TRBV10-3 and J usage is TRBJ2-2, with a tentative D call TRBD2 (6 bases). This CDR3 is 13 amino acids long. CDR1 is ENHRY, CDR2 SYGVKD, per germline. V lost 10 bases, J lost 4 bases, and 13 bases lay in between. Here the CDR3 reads CASEAGSTGELFF. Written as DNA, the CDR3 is TGTGCCAGCGAAGCGGGCTCCACCGGGGAGCTGTTTTTT.

CDR3 sequence: CASSPSTEQFF. The CDR3 region has the DNA TGTGCCAGCAGTCCCAGTACCGAGCAGTTCTTC. The chain recombines TRBV6-2 or TRBV6-3 with TRBJ2-1; the D is unclear. Germline V gene lookup returns CDR1 MNHEY and CDR2 SVGEGT. CDR3 length: 11 amino acids. V was clipped by 5 bases and J by 10 bases, with 9 bases between them.

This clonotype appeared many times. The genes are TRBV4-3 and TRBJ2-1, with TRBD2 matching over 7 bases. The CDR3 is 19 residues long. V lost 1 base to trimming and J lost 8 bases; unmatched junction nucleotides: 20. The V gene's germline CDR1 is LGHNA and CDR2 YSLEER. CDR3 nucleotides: TGCGCCAGCAGCCAAGTAGCGAAAGGAGCGGGACCCAGACGGCATGAGCAGTTCTTC. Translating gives CASSQVAKGAGPRRHEQFF.

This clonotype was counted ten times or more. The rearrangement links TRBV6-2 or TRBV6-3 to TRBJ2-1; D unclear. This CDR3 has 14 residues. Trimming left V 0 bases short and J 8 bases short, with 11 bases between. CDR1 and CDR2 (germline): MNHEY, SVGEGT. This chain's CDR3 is CASSYSIGGHEQFF. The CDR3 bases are TGTGCCAGCAGTTACTCGATTGGTGGTCATGAGCAGTTCTTC.

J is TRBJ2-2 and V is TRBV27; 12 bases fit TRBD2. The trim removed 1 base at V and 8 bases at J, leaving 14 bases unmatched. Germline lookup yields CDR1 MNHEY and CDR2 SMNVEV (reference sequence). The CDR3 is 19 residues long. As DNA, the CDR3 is TGTGCCAGCAGTTTATTAATGGCGCTAGCGGGAGGGCCTGGAGGGGAGCTGTTTTTT. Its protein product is CASSLLMALAGGPGGELFF.

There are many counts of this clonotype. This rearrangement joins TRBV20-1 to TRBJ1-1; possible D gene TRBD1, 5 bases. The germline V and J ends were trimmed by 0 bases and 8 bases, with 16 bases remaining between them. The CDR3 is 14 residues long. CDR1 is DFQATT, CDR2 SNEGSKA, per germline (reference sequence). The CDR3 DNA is TGCAGTGCTAGAGATCCCCGGGGGGGGTGGGAAGCTTTCTTT. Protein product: CSARDPRGGWEAFF.

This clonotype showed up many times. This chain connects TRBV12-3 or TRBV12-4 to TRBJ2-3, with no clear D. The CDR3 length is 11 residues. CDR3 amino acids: CVTSMSDTQYF. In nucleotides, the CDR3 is TGTGTCACTTCGATGTCGGATACGCAGTATTTT.

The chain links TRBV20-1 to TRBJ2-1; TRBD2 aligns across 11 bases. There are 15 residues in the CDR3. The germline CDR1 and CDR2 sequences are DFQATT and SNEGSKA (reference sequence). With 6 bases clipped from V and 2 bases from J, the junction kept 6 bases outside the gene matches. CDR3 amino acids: CSAQLAGEAYNEQFF. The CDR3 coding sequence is TGCAGTGCCCAACTAGCGGGAGAGGCCTACAATGAGCAGTTCTTC.

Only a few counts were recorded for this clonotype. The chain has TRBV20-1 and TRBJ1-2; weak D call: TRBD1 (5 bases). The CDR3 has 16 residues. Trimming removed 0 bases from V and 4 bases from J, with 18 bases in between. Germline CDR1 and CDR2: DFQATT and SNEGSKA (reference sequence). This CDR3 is CSARDTLRGEIYGYTF. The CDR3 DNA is TGCAGTGCTAGAGACACTTTAAGGGGCGAAATCTATGGCTACACCTTC.

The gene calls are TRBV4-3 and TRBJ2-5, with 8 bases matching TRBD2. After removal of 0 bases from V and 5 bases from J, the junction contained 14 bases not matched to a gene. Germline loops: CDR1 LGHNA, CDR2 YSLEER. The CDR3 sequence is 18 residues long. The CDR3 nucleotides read TGCGCCAGCAGCCAAGAGTGGGGTAGCGGGGACCTCGGGGAGACCCAGTACTTC. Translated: CASSQEWGSGDLGETQYF.

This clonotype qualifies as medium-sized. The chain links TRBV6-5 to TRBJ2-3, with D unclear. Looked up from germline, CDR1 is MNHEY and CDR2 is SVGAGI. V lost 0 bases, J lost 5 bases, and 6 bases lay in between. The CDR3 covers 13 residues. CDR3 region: CASSYSFGDTQYF. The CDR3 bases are TGTGCCAGCAGTTACTCGTTTGGAGATACGCAGTATTTT.

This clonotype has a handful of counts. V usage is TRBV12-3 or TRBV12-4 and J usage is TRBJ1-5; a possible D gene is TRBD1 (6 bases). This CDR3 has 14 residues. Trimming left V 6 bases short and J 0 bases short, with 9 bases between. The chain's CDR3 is CASRIGGSNQPQHF. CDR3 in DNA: TGTGCCAGCAGAATAGGGGGTAGCAATCAGCCCCAGCATTTT.

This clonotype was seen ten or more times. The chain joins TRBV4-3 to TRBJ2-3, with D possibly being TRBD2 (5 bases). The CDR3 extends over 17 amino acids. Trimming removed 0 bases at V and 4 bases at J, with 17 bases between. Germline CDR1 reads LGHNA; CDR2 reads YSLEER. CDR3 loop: CASSQDHATRGADTQYF. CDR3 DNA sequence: TGCGCCAGCAGCCAAGATCATGCTACTCGGGGTGCAGATACGCAGTATTTT.

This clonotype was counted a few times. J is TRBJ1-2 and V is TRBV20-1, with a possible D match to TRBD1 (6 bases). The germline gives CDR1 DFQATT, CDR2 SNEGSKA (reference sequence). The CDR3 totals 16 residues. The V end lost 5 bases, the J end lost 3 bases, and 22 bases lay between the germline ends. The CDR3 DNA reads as TGCAGTGCTTGGTCCTCCGACAGGCTTCGGGACTATGGCTACACCTTC. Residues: CSAWSSDRLRDYGYTF.

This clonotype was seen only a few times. The CDR3 spells CASSQDKQGEGADTQYF. DNA of the CDR3: TGCGCCAGCAGCCAAGATAAACAGGGGGAGGGCGCAGATACGCAGTATTTT. The chain joins TRBV4-3 to TRBJ2-3, with D maybe TRBD1 (8 bases). Germline loops: CDR1 LGHNA, CDR2 YSLEER. V lost 0 bases and J lost 4, with 17 bases in between. The CDR3 is 17 residues long.

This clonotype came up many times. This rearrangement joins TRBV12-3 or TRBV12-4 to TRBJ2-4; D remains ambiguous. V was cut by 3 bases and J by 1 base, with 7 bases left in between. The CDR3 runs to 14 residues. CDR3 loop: CASSLEQAKNIQYF. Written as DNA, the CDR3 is TGTGCCAGCAGTTTGGAACAGGCCAAAAACATTCAGTACTTC.

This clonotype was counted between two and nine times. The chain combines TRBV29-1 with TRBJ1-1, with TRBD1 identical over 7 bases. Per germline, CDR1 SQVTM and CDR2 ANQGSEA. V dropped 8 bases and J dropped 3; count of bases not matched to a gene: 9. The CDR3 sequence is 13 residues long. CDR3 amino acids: CSSYIQGYTEAFF. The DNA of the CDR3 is TGCAGCTCTTACATACAGGGGTACACTGAAGCTTTCTTT.

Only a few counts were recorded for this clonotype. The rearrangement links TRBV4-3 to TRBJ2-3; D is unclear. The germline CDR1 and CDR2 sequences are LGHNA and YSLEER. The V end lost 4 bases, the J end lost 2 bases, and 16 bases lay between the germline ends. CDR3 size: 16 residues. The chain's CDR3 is CASSPPGYPLTDTQYF. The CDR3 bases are TGCGCCAGCAGCCCGCCCGGGTATCCCCTCACAGATACGCAGTATTTT.

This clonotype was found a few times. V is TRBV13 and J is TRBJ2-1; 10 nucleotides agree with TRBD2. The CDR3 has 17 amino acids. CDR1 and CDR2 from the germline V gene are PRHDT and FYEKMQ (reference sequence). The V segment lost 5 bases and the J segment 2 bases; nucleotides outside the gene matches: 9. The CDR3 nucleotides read TGTGCCAGCAGCGAGACCCGAGCGGGAGGGCCCTACAATGAGCAGTTCTTC. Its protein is CASSETRAGGPYNEQFF.

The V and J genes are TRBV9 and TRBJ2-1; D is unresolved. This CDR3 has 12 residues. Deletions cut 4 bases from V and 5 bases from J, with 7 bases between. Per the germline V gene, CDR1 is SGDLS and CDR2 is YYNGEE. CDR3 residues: CASSPTNNEQFF. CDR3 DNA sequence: TGTGCCAGCAGCCCCACCAACAATGAGCAGTTCTTC.

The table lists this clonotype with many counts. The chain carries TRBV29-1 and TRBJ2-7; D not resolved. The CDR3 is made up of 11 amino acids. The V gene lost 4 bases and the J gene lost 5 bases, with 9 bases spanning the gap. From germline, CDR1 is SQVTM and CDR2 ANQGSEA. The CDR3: CSVVLENEQYF. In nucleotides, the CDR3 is TGCAGCGTTGTCTTGGAAAACGAGCAGTACTTC.

In nucleotides, the CDR3 is TGCAGTGCCCGGCCCCTATTAGCGACTAGCTACGAGCAGTACTTC. This gives the protein CSARPLLATSYEQYF. This chain joins TRBV20-1 and TRBJ2-7; tentatively, D is TRBD2 (6 bases). The germline CDR1 and CDR2 sequences are DFQATT and SNEGSKA (reference sequence). Trimming cost V 6 bases and J 3 bases, with 21 bases left between them. This CDR3 contains 15 residues.

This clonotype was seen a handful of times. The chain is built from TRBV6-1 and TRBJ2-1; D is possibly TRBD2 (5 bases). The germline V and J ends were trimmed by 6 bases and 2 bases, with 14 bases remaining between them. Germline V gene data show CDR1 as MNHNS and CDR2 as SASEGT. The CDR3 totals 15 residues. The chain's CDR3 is CASRPSGNAYNEQFF. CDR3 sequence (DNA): TGTGCCAGCAGACCCAGCGGAAATGCCTACAATGAGCAGTTCTTC.

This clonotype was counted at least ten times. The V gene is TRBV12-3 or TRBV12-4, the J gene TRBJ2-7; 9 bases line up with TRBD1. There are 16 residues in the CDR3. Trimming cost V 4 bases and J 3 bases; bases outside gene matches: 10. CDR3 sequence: CASSSDGDRDGYEQYF. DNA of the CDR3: TGTGCCAGCAGTTCCGATGGGGACAGGGATGGCTACGAGCAGTACTTC.

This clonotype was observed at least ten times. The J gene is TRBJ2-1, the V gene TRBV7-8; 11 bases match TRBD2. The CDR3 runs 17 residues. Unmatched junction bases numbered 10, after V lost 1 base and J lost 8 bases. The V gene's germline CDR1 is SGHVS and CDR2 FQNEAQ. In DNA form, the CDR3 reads TGTGCCAGCAGCTTAGGACTAGCGGGACGTACTCGGGATGAGCAGTTCTTC. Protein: CASSLGLAGRTRDEQFF.